These 10 T cell receptor beta chains were all obtained from the same sample, sequenced in a study of cytomegalovirus exposure and HLA in healthy donors. PCR involved 60 Vbeta and 13 Jbeta primers. Clones were sequenced by immunoSEQ multiplex PCR, and TCRdb holds only the in-frame ones, with some missing. This table lists 40,000 to 60,000 clones. Specimen: PBMCs. The receptors derive from a man in his forties in good health and CMV-seropositive.

The V gene is TRBV30, the J gene TRBJ2-7, with 7 bases matching TRBD1. This CDR3 contains 13 residues. Trimming cost V 7 bases and J 4 bases; bases outside gene matches: 10. Per the germline V gene, CDR1 is GTSNPN and CDR2 is SVGIG (reference sequence). This chain's CDR3 is CASMKGRGYEQYF. The DNA of the CDR3 is TGTGCCTCTATGAAGGGCAGGGGGTACGAGCAGTACTTC.

The chain combines TRBV7-9 with TRBJ2-6, with D possibly TRBD2 on 6 matching bases. The CDR3 contains 15 residues. Germline V CDR1 and CDR2: SEHNR, FQNEAQ (reference sequence). Trimming pared 3 bases from V and 0 bases from J, leaving 6 bases between. Here the CDR3 DNA reads TGTGCCAGCAGCTTTAGCGGCTCTGGGGCCAACGTCCTGACTTTC. Translation: CASSFSGSGANVLTF. Using reference TRBV7-9 and TRBJ2-6 for the parts outside the CDR3, the full variable domain is DTGVSQNPRHKITKRGQNVTFRCDPISEHNRLYWYRQTLGQGPEFLTYFQNEAQLEKSRLLSDRFSAERPKGSFSTLEIQRTEQGDSAMYLCASSFSGSGANVLTFGAGSRLTVL.

The chain combines TRBV7-3 with TRBJ2-1; 10 positions match TRBD2. The length of the CDR3 is 19 residues. In germline, CDR1 is SGHTA, CDR2 FQGTGA. Trimming cost V 5 bases and J 5 bases; bases outside gene matches: 18. The CDR3 sequence is CASSQPSQGWLAGDNEQFF. CDR3 nucleotides: TGTGCCAGCAGCCAGCCTTCCCAAGGGTGGCTAGCGGGGGACAATGAGCAGTTCTTC.

The chain joins TRBV6-1 to TRBJ1-4; 7 bases are shared with TRBD1. The V segment lost 2 bases and the J segment 10 bases; nucleotides outside the gene matches: 10. CDR1 MNHNS and CDR2 SASEGT come from the germline V gene. The CDR3 is 15 amino acids. The CDR3 DNA sequence: TGTGCCAGCAGTGAATACACAGGGGCGTTCGGAAAACTGTTTTTT. Its protein product is CASSEYTGAFGKLFF.

This sequence joins TRBV6-5 and TRBJ1-6; D is possibly TRBD1 (5 bases). The CDR3 is made up of 16 amino acids. Trimming stripped 0 bases from V and 5 bases from J, with 11 bases between. Germline V gene data show CDR1 as MNHEY and CDR2 as SVGAGI. CDR3 region: CASSYSPTDNNSPLHF. The CDR3 DNA sequence: TGTGCCAGCAGTTACTCACCGACAGATAATAATTCACCCCTCCACTTT.

This chain joins TRBV11-2 and TRBJ1-6; a possible D gene is TRBD1 (6 bases). The CDR3 sequence is 16 residues long. Trimming removed 2 bases at V and 7 bases at J, with 15 bases between. Per germline, CDR1 SGHAT and CDR2 FQNNGV. CDR3: CASSLTADSLNSPLHF. DNA for the CDR3: TGTGCCAGCAGCTTAACCGCGGACAGTTTAAATTCACCCCTCCACTTT.

CDR3 sequence reads: CASSPGPPYPASSGANVLTF. The CDR3 bases are TGTGCCAGCAGCCCTGGGCCCCCCTATCCGGCCTCCTCTGGGGCCAACGTCCTGACTTTC. The chain recombines TRBV7-8 with TRBJ2-6; D ambiguous. V was trimmed by 5 bases and J by 0 bases, leaving 23 bases between them. Germline CDR1 is SGHVS and CDR2 is FQNEAQ. The CDR3 loop spans 20 amino acids.

This chain links TRBV25-1 with TRBJ2-2; D gene ambiguous. The germline gives CDR1 MGHDK, CDR2 SYGVNS. The CDR3 totals 15 residues. V shed 2 bases and J shed 0 bases, with 7 bases lying between them. The CDR3 DNA reads TGTGCCAGCAGTGAACAGGCTACGAACACCGGGGAGCTGTTTTTT. Translating it yields CASSEQATNTGELFF.

CDR3 protein: CASSQDRGGRGYGYTF. CDR3 nucleotide sequence: TGCGCCAGCAGCCAAGATCGAGGAGGGAGGGGCTATGGCTACACCTTC. The rearrangement uses TRBV4-3 and TRBJ1-2; D is perhaps TRBD1 (5 bases). The CDR3 has 16 residues. Germline loops: CDR1 LGHNA, CDR2 YSLEER. The V end was cut by 0 bases, the J end by 4 bases, with 15 bases between.

The chain links TRBV4-2 to TRBJ2-2; D might be TRBD1 (6 bases). The CDR3 contains 14 residues. The V gene lost 0 bases and the J gene lost 5 bases, with 7 bases spanning the gap. Germline CDR1 LGHNA, CDR2 YNFKEQ. CDR3 region: CASSQDRGTGELFF. The CDR3 coding sequence is TGTGCCAGCAGCCAAGACAGGGGTACCGGGGAGCTGTTTTTT.